Below, 26 T cell receptor beta chains from the same sample are listed, as sequenced in a study of beta chain features in type 1 diabetes. The study reverse transcribed the entire isolated RNA, so it sequenced expressed TCRB transcripts. Produced via immunoSEQ multiplex PCR; TCRdb's table is partial and in-frame only. The profile shows about 290,000 clones, 8% of them singletons. Sequences were obtained from central memory CD4+ T cells from blood. Source of these receptors: a woman younger than 30 in good health.

This clone has a count of ten or more. The CDR3, as DNA: TGTGCCAGCAGCCCTCGGGGGGGCGGAGAGACCCAGTACTTC. Translated: CASSPRGGGETQYF. This sequence joins TRBV11-2 and TRBJ2-5, with 8 positions matching TRBD2. The CDR3 totals 14 residues. V lost 5 bases and J lost 4; bases outside the gene matches: 6. Germline V gene sequence: CDR1 SGHAT, CDR2 FQNNGV.

This clone was detected a few times. The chain couples TRBV5-4 to TRBJ2-5; TRBD2 matches 14 bases. CDR1 is SGHNT, CDR2 YYREEE, per germline (reference sequence). The CDR3 extends over 17 amino acids. The junction had 9 bases not matched to a gene; V was cut back by 4 bases and J by 4 bases. CDR3 coding DNA: TGTGCCAGCAGCCTGAGACTAGCGGGGGGGTACTCAGAGACCCAGTACTTC. Protein: CASSLRLAGGYSETQYF.

This chain connects TRBV29-1 to TRBJ1-2, with 9 nucleotides matching TRBD1. Germline V gives CDR1 SQVTM, CDR2 ANQGSEA. This CDR3 is built from 12 residues. Trimming removed 5 bases from V and 8 bases from J; junction bases left unmatched: 6. CDR3 region: CSVLGQGGGYTF. The CDR3 nucleotides read TGCAGCGTTCTGGGACAGGGTGGAGGCTACACCTTC.

The gene calls are TRBV5-1 and TRBJ2-3, with D perhaps given as TRBD1 or TRBD2 (7 bases each). The CDR3 is made up of 16 amino acids. The germline gives CDR1 SGHRS, CDR2 YFSETQ. Trimming took 4 bases from V and 2 from J, leaving 17 bases between them. The CDR3 loop reads CASSAQGRGATDTQYF. CDR3 DNA: TGCGCCAGCAGCGCACAGGGGAGGGGGGCCACAGATACGCAGTATTTT.

This clone was picked up many times. DNA of the CDR3: TGTGCCAGCAGCTTCGGTGCCAATGAGCAGTTCTTC. This encodes CASSFGANEQFF. The chain employs TRBV7-3 and TRBJ2-1; D gene uncertain. V was clipped by 3 bases and J by 6 bases, with 6 bases between them. The germline CDR1 and CDR2 sequences are SGHTA and FQGTGA. The CDR3 is made up of 12 amino acids.

In this sample, this clone turned up a few times. This chain's CDR3 is CASREGADTQYF. DNA of the CDR3: TGTGCCAGCAGGGAGGGGGCAGATACGCAGTATTTT. This rearrangement joins TRBV28 to TRBJ2-3; D tentatively fits TRBD1 or TRBD2 (6 bases each). This CDR3 has 12 residues. Germline V CDR1 and CDR2: MDHEN, SYDVKM. The V end was cut by 6 bases, the J end by 4 bases, with 8 bases between.

J is TRBJ2-7 and V is TRBV6-1; 7 nucleotides agree with TRBD1. Trimming at V came to 7 bases and at J to 9 bases, leaving 12 bases not matched to a gene. The germline CDR1 and CDR2 sequences are MNHNS and SASEGT. The CDR3 runs 13 residues. DNA for the CDR3: TGTGCCAGCACCGGGACAGTCCTATCCGGGCAGTACGTC. Residues: CASTGTVLSGQYV.

V is TRBV7-2 and J is TRBJ2-7; 7 positions match TRBD1. The CDR3 is 15 residues long. After removal of 1 base from V and 2 bases from J, the junction contained 5 bases not matched to a gene. CDR1 is SGHTA, CDR2 FQGNSA, per germline. CDR3 DNA: TGTGCCAGCAGCTTAGGCCCGGGACAGCCCTACGAGCAGTACTTC. Translation gives CASSLGPGQPYEQYF. The variable domain in full, with the rest retrieved from reference TRBV7-2 and TRBJ2-7, is GAGVSQSPSNKVTEKGKDVELRCDPISGHTALYWYRQSLGQGLEFLIYFQGNSAPDKSGLPSDRFSAERTGGSVSTLTIQRTQQEDSAVYLCASSLGPGQPYEQYFGPGTRLTVT.

Notes on this clone: Other DNA sequences of this sample code for an identical CDR3. V usage is TRBV7-2 and J usage is TRBJ2-3; 8 positions match TRBD2. Germline V gene sequence: CDR1 SGHTA, CDR2 FQGNSA. The V and J ends lost 5 bases and 1 base, in that order; junction bases with no gene match: 2. The CDR3 length is 14 residues. CDR3 loop: CASSRAGGTDTQYF. As DNA, the CDR3 is TGTGCCAGCAGCCGAGCGGGGGGCACAGATACGCAGTATTTT.

The V gene is TRBV5-1, the J gene TRBJ2-5; no clear D. This CDR3 contains 15 residues. Trimming left V 2 bases short and J 5 bases short, with 16 bases between. Per germline, CDR1 SGHRS and CDR2 YFSETQ. CDR3 loop: CASSLDRTTRETQYF. The CDR3 nucleotides read TGCGCCAGCAGCTTAGATAGGACCACCCGGGAGACCCAGTACTTC.

In its sample, this clone was seen a few times. The chain couples TRBV15 to TRBJ2-3; 7 positions match TRBD1. Germline CDR1 and CDR2: LNHNV and YYDKDF (reference sequence). There are 14 residues in the CDR3. With 3 bases clipped from V and 4 bases from J, the junction kept 4 bases outside the gene matches. The CDR3 here is CATSSEGGADTQYF. The CDR3 DNA reads as TGTGCCACCAGCAGCGAAGGGGGCGCAGATACGCAGTATTTT.

The gene calls are TRBV7-3 and TRBJ1-1, with 8 bases identical to TRBD1. This CDR3 spans 13 amino acids. The germline V gene has CDR1 SGHTA and CDR2 FQGTGA. Trimming removed 5 bases from V and 3 bases from J; junction bases left unmatched: 2. CDR3 DNA sequence: TGTGCCAGCAGCATACAGGGGGACACTGAAGCTTTCTTT. It translates to CASSIQGDTEAFF.

In this sample, this clone turned up a few times. This chain joins TRBV7-3 and TRBJ2-1; TRBD1 agrees at 10 bases. Losses at the gene ends were 6 bases for V and 3 bases for J; bases not matched to a gene: 8. The CDR3 is made up of 16 amino acids. CDR1 is SGHTA and CDR2 is FQGTGA in the germline V gene. The CDR3 DNA sequence: TGTGCCAGCAGTTGGGACGGGACAGGGGACTACAATGAGCAGTTCTTC. Translation gives CASSWDGTGDYNEQFF.

The rearrangement uses TRBV5-6 and TRBJ2-3; 8 nucleotides match TRBD1. V shed 4 bases, J shed 1 base, and the junction held 5 bases outside the gene matches. The CDR3 loop spans 15 amino acids. From germline, CDR1 is SGHDT and CDR2 YYEEEE. CDR3 region: CASSQGQVRTDTQYF. DNA of the CDR3: TGTGCCAGCAGCCAGGGACAGGTACGCACAGATACGCAGTATTTT.

The rearrangement uses TRBV19 and TRBJ2-7; the match to TRBD1 covers 9 bases. The CDR3 has 14 residues. With V trimmed by 5 bases and J by 5 bases, 7 bases remained unmatched. Germline V lookup: CDR1 LNHDA, CDR2 SQIVND (reference sequence). CDR3 DNA: TGTGCCAGTAGTGTACAGGGGGCGGTGGACGAGCAGTACTTC. Translated, it gives CASSVQGAVDEQYF.

This clone was counted a few times. The chain combines TRBV4-1 with TRBJ2-7, with 8 bases aligning to TRBD1. The germline V gene has CDR1 MGHRA and CDR2 YSYEKL. The length of the CDR3 is 15 residues. Trimming cost V 1 base and J 2 bases; bases outside gene matches: 4. CDR3 amino acids: CASSQVAGQAYEQYF. In DNA, the CDR3 is TGCGCCAGCAGCCAAGTCGCGGGACAGGCCTACGAGCAGTACTTC.

The chain is built from TRBV5-1 and TRBJ1-1, with 7 bases lining up with TRBD1. V lost 5 bases to trimming and J lost 8 bases; unmatched junction nucleotides: 6. CDR1 and CDR2 from the germline V gene are SGHRS and YFSETQ. The CDR3 is 12 amino acids. The CDR3 loop is CASRITGAEAFF. Here the CDR3 DNA reads TGCGCCAGCAGAATAACAGGGGCCGAAGCTTTCTTT.

This clone was counted between two and nine times. The sample holds other DNA sequences that translate to the same CDR3. This sequence joins TRBV7-9 and TRBJ2-1; the match to TRBD2 covers 10 bases. This CDR3 region has 15 residues. The ends lost 1 base at V and 6 bases at J; junction bases unmatched: 3. CDR1 SEHNR and CDR2 FQNEAQ come from the germline V gene (reference sequence). The CDR3 loop is CASSLVLAGVNEQFF. The CDR3 DNA follows: TGTGCCAGCAGCTTAGTCCTAGCGGGAGTCAATGAGCAGTTCTTC.

The rearrangement joins TRBV9 to TRBJ1-5; D remains ambiguous. Trimming removed 2 bases from V and 3 bases from J, with 6 bases in between. Germline CDR1 reads SGDLS; CDR2 reads YYNGEE. The CDR3 sequence is 13 residues long. The CDR3 DNA follows: TGTGCCAGCAGCGTCATCGACAATCAGCCCCAGCATTTT. Protein product: CASSVIDNQPQHF.

This clone was detected a few times. This chain joins TRBV27 and TRBJ1-1; the D gene is possibly TRBD1 (6 bases). The CDR3 spans 13 residues. Germline V gene data show CDR1 as MNHEY and CDR2 as SMNVEV (reference sequence). Trimming cost V 5 bases and J 5 bases, with 12 bases left between them. The CDR3 DNA reads as TGTGCCAGCAGTATAAACAGGGAAACTGAAGCTTTCTTT. Translated: CASSINRETEAFF.

The chain uses TRBV5-4 and TRBJ2-5, with 9 bases matching TRBD1. Germline loops: CDR1 SGHNT, CDR2 YYREEE (reference sequence). The CDR3 contains 16 residues. V shed 4 bases and J 5 bases; nucleotides not matched to a gene: 12. CDR3 nucleotides: TGTGCCAGCAGCCTTTGGTCGACAGGGGGGAGGGAGACCCAGTACTTC. Translated, it gives CASSLWSTGGRETQYF.

This chain links TRBV27 with TRBJ1-2; 7 bases line up with TRBD1. This CDR3 has 14 residues. V shed 6 bases and J 4 bases; nucleotides not matched to a gene: 8. Germline V gene lookup returns CDR1 MNHEY and CDR2 SMNVEV (reference sequence). CDR3 sequence reads: CASSWDSSLYGYTF. As DNA, the CDR3 is TGTGCCAGCAGCTGGGACAGTTCCCTCTATGGCTACACCTTC.

The chain has TRBV4-2 and TRBJ1-1; 9 bases agree with TRBD1. The CDR3 is 17 amino acids. Germline V gives CDR1 LGHNA, CDR2 YNFKEQ. J was trimmed by 3 bases and V by 2 bases; bases with no gene match: 10. CDR3 in amino acids: CASSQSPGTGSDTEAFF. In nucleotides, the CDR3 is TGTGCCAGCAGCCAAAGTCCCGGGACAGGGTCGGACACTGAAGCTTTCTTT.

The chain employs TRBV5-6 and TRBJ2-4; D is perhaps TRBD2 (5 bases). Germline V gene data show CDR1 as SGHDT and CDR2 as YYEEEE. The CDR3 totals 16 residues. V was shortened by 1 base and J by 5 bases, with 16 bases between the two germline ends. The chain's CDR3 is CASSLKKGGLQNIQYF. The CDR3 nucleotides are TGTGCCAGCAGCTTGAAAAAGGGCGGGTTGCAAAACATTCAGTACTTC.

This clone has only a few counts. The chain combines TRBV5-1 with TRBJ1-2; D unclear. Germline V lookup: CDR1 SGHRS, CDR2 YFSETQ. The CDR3 consists of 15 residues. Trimming took off 5 bases at V and 4 bases at J, with 18 bases between the two ends. The CDR3 bases are TGCGCCAGCAGGGTGTATCATGGCGTAGGCTATGGCTACACCTTC. Amino acid sequence: CASRVYHGVGYGYTF.

This clone has a count of ten or more. The chain links TRBV7-8 to TRBJ2-5; 7 nucleotides agree with TRBD2. CDR3 size: 14 residues. V was pared by 1 base and J by 7 bases, with 6 bases of the junction left unmatched. CDR1 is SGHVS and CDR2 is FQNEAQ in the germline V gene. Written as DNA, the CDR3 is TGTGCCAGCAGCTTAGACGGACTAGGAAGGACCCAGTACTTC. It yields the protein CASSLDGLGRTQYF.